This TCR beta chain originates from a study of PD-L1 blockade in urothelial cancer (dated by TCRdb to about 2017). At the level of the whole study: Every patient began therapy in 2014 and was given atezolizumab 1,200 mg intravenously every 3 weeks. About nine tenths of the roughly 29 patients were males with bladder-origin urothelial cancer, and about 60% of the 29 reported a prior smoking history. Patients had an ECOG performance status of 0 or 1 and had received between 0 and 3 prior chemotherapy regimens. Blood samples were analyzed 3 weeks after the start of treatment (second dose) and 6 weeks after the start of treatment. A median of about 150,000 T cells and 80,000 to 100,000 unique TCRs was obtained from blood samples, and a median clonality of 0.080 was observed. An exploratory multi-omic analysis was conducted of the somatic, immune and clinical correlates of response to PD-L1 blockade with atezolizumab in urothelial cancer. Pretreatment tumor samples and matched peripheral blood, collected serially before and after atezolizumab treatment, underwent TCR sequencing. Progression-free survival longer than 6 months counted as durable clinical benefit, and TCR features were additionally tested against both progression-free and overall survival. Whole exome sequencing and RNA sequencing of pretreatment tumors were performed alongside TCR sequencing in the same patients. Durable clinical benefit was achieved by nine patients and was not achieved by 20 patients. Pretreatment blood TCR-seq was available for nearly 30 patients, at least one posttreatment blood collection was obtained for 25 or so patients, and tumor TCR-seq was available for 25 or so patients. The research as a whole found: Improved progression-free and overall survival was associated with having pretreatment peripheral blood TCR clonality below the median. Among patients with durable benefit, tumor-associated TCR clones showed greater expansion in peripheral blood 3 weeks after treatment started (n ≈ 22, p = 0.022). Because the sample size was small (n = 29) and many of the analyses were exploratory, the results are meant to be hypothesis-generating.

With respect to this clone: Its specific antigen is unknown. Within one base of it there is no much larger clone, and no base qualities were kept.

Each PCR received spiked-in synthetic TCR analog templates so that absolute template abundance could be estimated from read counts. The immunoSEQ assay used bias-controlled V and J gene primers to amplify TCRbeta CDR3 regions from genomic DNA. Sequencing of rearranged TCRbeta segments was done at approximately 20X coverage. As for how the authors treated the data: Clustering was used to correct sequencing errors, and CDR3s were annotated against IMGT so that V, D and J genes could be assigned. Downstream analyses used only productive TCRbeta rearrangements and left out out-of-frame or stop-codon sequences. To compute clonality, Shannon entropy was normalized by the log of the number of unique productive sequences and then subtracted from one. Fisher's exact test with Benjamini-Hochberg correction, at a threshold of adjusted p below 0.01, was used to find clones that differed between time points or between blood and tumor. TCRdb carries this immuneACCESS record with in-frame sequences only. Its versions omit some clonotypes, under half of them owing to an unresolved V gene in the studies checked, with the rest unexplained. V, J and clone size derive from that table, while D and trimming were established from the DNA sequence. Here the sample has tens of thousands of clones; around 82% occur a single time. The top ten constitute approximately 3% of the sample.

A total of under 30 patients with locally advanced or metastatic urothelial carcinoma, treated at Memorial Sloan Kettering on a trial protocol, made up the cohort. Peripheral blood mononuclear cells were collected from each patient pretreatment and during treatment, giving between 1 and 8 total time points per patient. The Qiagen DNeasy Blood extraction kit was used to purify genomic DNA from total PBMCs and tumor samples. PBMCs were collected pretreatment and during treatment and were isolated and stored as previously described. V is cut by 4 bases and J by 6 bases, and the space between the germline ends is 15 bases. The germline V gene gives CDR1 as SNHLY and CDR2 as FYNNEI. Including the terminal cysteine and phenylalanine, the CDR3 comprises 14 residues. The sequence is cut down to CDR3 DNA, 42 bases in frame from base 1.

The chain was built from TRBV2 and TRBJ1-1; the D region possibly corresponds to TRBD1 (6 bases align). The material sequenced was PBMCs, taken around atezolizumab (anti-PD-L1) treatment. The sequence came from an older man with urothelial cancer. The sequenced DNA: TGTGCCAGCAGTGGATCCGGACAGACCCCTGAAGCTTTCTTT. It is translated as CASSGSGQTPEAFF.